Detailed here is one TCR beta chain. Its cognate antigen has yet to be identified. No much larger clone exists at a distance of one base, and base qualities are not known. As encoded in the germline V gene, CDR1 is LGHNA while CDR2 is YSLEER. After removal of 4 bases from V and 4 bases from J, the junction retains 7 bases not matched to a gene. The CDR3 spans 15 residues, from the cysteine through the phenylalanine. Here the CDR3 DNA is all that survives: 45 bases in frame from base 1. The data are from a study of shared clonotypes between healthy human individuals (dated by TCRdb to the early 2020s). Regarding the study in general: A few men and a couple of women, aged 18 to 49 years, made up the cohort. For each donor, three plates each were used for CD4 naive and CD4 memory, two plates were used for CD8 naive, and one plate was used for CD8 memory. The study deeply sequenced blood TCR repertoires of about 5 healthy adults to estimate repertoire size and the extent of clonotype sharing between individuals. Libraries were prepared and TCR repertoires were sequenced by different laboratories using diverse techniques, in order to increase sequencing depth and limit assay-specific biases. Each donor's leukapheresis produced roughly between roughly 0.85 and 10 billion PBMCs. What the research found in general, with its limitations: Because the study included only a small number of donors, the genetic and exposure-history diversity represented was limited. Sharing across a few donors was observed for approximately 5% of naive CD4, under 4% of naive CD8, 2% to 2.5% of memory CD4, and about 0.38% of memory CD8 clonotypes. Sampling was restricted to blood, and TCR repertoires in tissues likely differ from the TCR repertoires found in blood. Based on pairwise subsampling, the degree of clonotype sharing among donors was expected to be affected by sequencing depth. Rarefaction of sorted-subset datasets indicated incomplete sequencing despite the large sequencing depth. Larger estimated clonotype richness was generally found for naive subsets than for memory subsets. Compared with non-shared clonotypes, the clonotypes found in all four sorted-subset donors had higher generation probabilities.

Using the deep immunoSEQ assay, TCR CDR3 regions were amplified from genomic DNA by multiplex PCR. Genomic DNA extracted from each cell subset was distributed evenly over all wells of several immunoSEQ 96-well plates, and each plate served as one replicate. For sorted subsets, approximately 200 ng of genomic DNA, equivalent to some 33,000 T cell genomes, went into each replicate PCR. The purified libraries were quantified using a Qubit 3.0 fluorometer, sized with a Bioanalyzer 2100, and then quantified again using the KAPA Library Quantification kit. Every immunoSEQ 96-well plate was sequenced on a dedicated single-read 150-cycle Illumina NextSeq 550 flow cell. Concerning the study's data processing: Because the immunoSEQ output included only junctional sequences and no quality scores, the filtering could not be the same as the filtering used for full-length reads. Sequences were annotated with PyIR, a Python wrapper for IgBLAST v1.9, using IMGT germline references to assign V/J genes and CDR3. Any read was removed if the V/J assignment was weak (E-value above 1e-6), the CDR3 was missing, or the read contained stop codons, out-of-frame junctions, or ambiguous translated residues. V3J clonotypes were defined as sequences sharing an identical inferred V gene, J gene, and CDR3 amino acid sequence. To compute the percentage overlap between repertoires, the number of shared unique clonotypes was divided by the size of the smaller repertoire. RTK rarefaction, the Chao1 estimator, and Recon v2.1 estimates of unobserved clonotypes were used to assess repertoire richness. OLGA was used to compute generation probabilities for all TCRbeta clonotypes that the gDNA method yielded from a few donors. Drawn from immuneACCESS, this table holds only the in-frame rearrangements with V and J called that TCRdb kept. Clones are partly lost; checked studies trace under half to an unresolved V gene and leave the rest unexplained. V, J and clone size are taken as reported in that table, and D and trimming were inferred from the DNA itself. A total of about 2 million clones appear in this sample, over 85% of them only once. 1% to 1.3% of the sample goes to the ten largest clones.

CD8 naive samples consisted of CD45RO-negative cells that were positively selected for CCR7, yielding a CD45RA+CCR7+ population without TemRA cells. Donors were healthy HIV-negative adults with no recently reported acute infections or vaccinations. Every donor was a Caucasian adult living in Nashville, Tennessee, USA. Blood was obtained by leukapheresis, after which PBMCs were separated by Ficoll-Histopaque density gradient centrifugation and cryopreserved in liquid nitrogen vapor phase. Purity and quantity of every magnetically sorted T cell population were checked by analytical flow cytometry. Genomic DNA was isolated from every sorted fraction and measured by UV absorbance on a Nanodrop 2000c.

The V and J segments used are TRBV4-3 and TRBJ2-5; TRBD2 agrees with 9 junctional bases. This TCR derives from a young man in good health. The specimen was naive CD8+ T cells sorted from blood. The cell subset or site label for this specimen denotes: CD45RA+CCR7+. The DNA reads TGCGCCAGCAGCCGGATACTAGCGGGCCTAGAGACCCAGTACTTC. It is translated as CASSRILAGLETQYF.